One and the same sample provided the 4 T cell receptor beta chains below, sequenced in a study of CD8 T cells in Susac syndrome. RNA amounts of about 0.5 to 1 ug underwent reverse transcription with random hexamers. In TCRdb, the immunoSEQ multiplex PCR reads were re-called with MiXCR into one record per CDR3 protein. The data show 330,000 or so distinct CDR3 sequences, with 70% to 90% seen just once and about 0.17% held by the top ten. The sequencing input was CD8+ T cells from PBMCs. The origin of the receptors is a human donor with multiple sclerosis.

The genes are TRBV19 and TRBJ2-1; 12 bases map to TRBD2. Trimming cost V 2 bases and J 7 bases; bases outside gene matches: 3. This CDR3 is 15 amino acids long. Germline lookup yields CDR1 LNHDA and CDR2 SQIVND (reference sequence). The CDR3 protein is CASSILAGGVNEQFF. The CDR3 bases are TGTGCCAGTAGTATACTAGCGGGAGGGGTTAATGAGCAGTTCTTC. The whole variable domain, remainder taken from reference TRBV19 and TRBJ2-1, is DGGITQSPKYLFRKEGQNVTLSCEQNLNHDAMYWYRQDPGQGLRLIYYSQIVNDFQKGDIAEGYSVSREKKESFPLTVTSAQKNPTAFYLCASSILAGGVNEQFFGPGTRLTVL.

This sequence joins TRBV23-1 and TRBJ1-1; the D gene is possibly TRBD1 (6 bases). TRBV23-1 is annotated as an ORF whose role is uncertain. CDR3 length: 19 residues. Trimming pared 3 bases from V and 1 base from J, leaving 24 bases between. The CDR3 DNA follows: TGCGCCAGCAGTCACGTAACGGGACAACCTGGAGATGAGAACACTGAAGCTTTCTTT. Translation: CASSHVTGQPGDENTEAFF.

CDR3 nucleotide sequence: TGTGCCAGCAGTTACCCGGGGGGTGCCGAGCAGTACTTC. Its translation: CASSYPGGAEQYF. V is TRBV6-2 or TRBV6-3 and J is TRBJ2-7; 7 bases are a match to TRBD2. The junction had 4 bases not matched to a gene; V was cut back by 2 bases and J by 6 bases. CDR3 length: 13 residues. Germline V lookup: CDR1 MNHEY, CDR2 SVGEGT.

This clonotype was detected once. The J gene is TRBJ2-7, the V gene TRBV29-1; no clear D gene. Trimming stripped 4 bases from V and 4 bases from J, with 5 bases between. Germline V gives CDR1 SQVTM, CDR2 ANQGSEA. This CDR3 region has 10 residues. CDR3 DNA sequence: TGCAGCGTTGTGGGGTACGAGCAGTACTTC. Residues: CSVVGYEQYF.